The rows below give T cell receptor beta chains drawn from one sample of a study of cytomegalovirus exposure and HLA in healthy donors. Only in-frame clones appear in the TCRdb table, and some are missing; sequencing was by immunoSEQ multiplex PCR. The sample shows roughly 130,000 clones, about 80% of them seen only once. The sample comprised PBMCs. The source of these receptors is a male donor in good health and CMV-seronegative. Each CDR3 is given with its conserved first and last residue. A D gene is named only where the DNA matches it firmly. Clone size is shown for a subset of rows, as once, few, many or a class of expanded clone.

clone_size	d_call	j_call	v_call	cdr3_nt	cdr3_aa
NA	NA	TRBJ1-5	TRBV27	TGTGCCAGCAGTTTAGGGGAGGGGCCCCAGCATTTT	CASSLGEGPQHF
few	NA	TRBJ1-6	TRBV28	TGTGCCACCAGGACGGGTTATAATTCACCCCTCCACTTT	CATRTGYNSPLHF
NA	NA	TRBJ2-6	TRBV5-5	TGTGCCAGCAGCTTGGTAGTTTCTGGGGCCAACGTCCTGACTTTC	CASSLVVSGANVLTF
once	NA	TRBJ2-7	TRBV6-1	TGTGCCAGCAGTGAACGAGGGCCCTACGAGCAGTACTTC	CASSERGPYEQYF
once	TRBD1	TRBJ1-2	TRBV6-1	TGTGCCAGCAGTGCCCTTTGGGGACAGGAACGTTATGGCTACACCTTC	CASSALWGQERYGYTF
NA	NA	TRBJ1-6	TRBV30	TGTGCCTGGAGTCCAGGGAATAATTCACCCCTCCACTTT	CAWSPGNNSPLHF
NA	TRBD2	TRBJ2-1	TRBV7-9	TGTGCCAGCAGCCTCGGGACTAGCGGGAGTAGTGTAGGTGAGCAGTTCTTC	CASSLGTSGSSVGEQFF
NA	NA	TRBJ2-4	TRBV30	TGTGCCTGGAGTCGCCCCCCGGGACACAGGGTAGTGTACTTC	CAWSRPPGHRVVYF
NA	TRBD1	TRBJ1-2	TRBV18	TGTGCCAGCTTCCCCGGACAGGCGAACTATGGCTACACCTTC	CASFPGQANYGYTF
NA	NA	TRBJ1-2	TRBV19	TGTGCCAGTAGTACCTGGCCGATTAACTATGGCTACACCTTC	CASSTWPINYGYTF
NA	NA	TRBJ2-7	TRBV7-2	TGTGCCAGCAGCTTGACCAACAGGGCCCTCGAGCAGTACTTC	CASSLTNRALEQYF
NA	TRBD1	TRBJ2-1	TRBV19	TGTGCCAGTGCGCGTCAGACAGGGATTGATGAGCAGTTCTTC	CASARQTGIDEQFF
NA	NA	TRBJ1-2	TRBV7-2	TGTGCCAGCAGCGCGTTCCCCCGAGGCTACACCTTC	CASSAFPRGYTF
NA	NA	TRBJ1-2	TRBV4-3	TGCGCCAGCAGCCAAGTAGGCCAGCCACTATATGGCTACACCTTC	CASSQVGQPLYGYTF
NA	TRBD1	TRBJ1-2	TRBV7-8	TGTGCCAGCACCCGGACAGGGATTCTTGGCTACACCTTC	CASTRTGILGYTF
NA	NA	TRBJ1-1	TRBV12-5	TGTGCTAGTGCCATAACAGGGTACACTGAAGCTTTCTTT	CASAITGYTEAFF
NA	TRBD2	TRBJ2-7	TRBV2	TGTGCCAGCAGGGGACTAGCGGGAGTCTACGAGCAGTACTTC	CASRGLAGVYEQYF
NA	NA	TRBJ2-2	TRBV11-2	TGTGCCAGCAGCTTAGAGTGGAGGGGGCGCAGAACCGGGGAGCTGTTTTTT	CASSLEWRGRRTGELFF
NA	NA	TRBJ1-5	TRBV5-6	TGTGCCAGCAGCTTTATGCCCGGTCAGCCCCAGCATTTT	CASSFMPGQPQHF
NA	NA	TRBJ1-1	TRBV2	TGTGCCAGCAGTGTCGGGGGAATGAACACTGAAGCTTTCTTT	CASSVGGMNTEAFF
NA	NA	TRBJ2-2	TRBV27	TGTGCCAGCCTTAGGAGGGAGGACACCGGGGAGCTGTTTTTT	CASLRREDTGELFF
NA	TRBD1	TRBJ1-2	TRBV27	TGTGCCAGCAGTTTCACAGGGGGCGATGGCTACACCTTC	CASSFTGGDGYTF
few	NA	TRBJ1-1	TRBV7-9	TGTGCCAGCAGCTTTTGGAGTGGCAGCACTGAAGCTTTCTTT	CASSFWSGSTEAFF
NA	TRBD2	TRBJ2-3	TRBV7-9	TGTGCCAGCAGCTTAGGGAAGAGCGGGAGGAAGAGCACAGATACGCAGTATTTT	CASSLGKSGRKSTDTQYF
NA	TRBD1	TRBJ2-7	TRBV6-5	TGTGCCAGCAGCAGGGACAGGGCAACCTACGAGCAGTACTTC	CASSRDRATYEQYF
few	TRBD2	TRBJ2-1	TRBV12-5	TGTGCTAGTGGTTCCCGCAGCGGAGCGTCGGGAGGATTGAACAATGAGCAGTTCTTC	CASGSRSGASGGLNNEQFF
few	NA	TRBJ1-1	TRBV7-9	TGTGCCAGCAGCCCCGGAGTGAACACGAACACTGAAGCTTTCTTT	CASSPGVNTNTEAFF
NA	NA	TRBJ2-7	TRBV5-1	TGCGCCAGCAGCTTGGAGTCTAGCTCCGAGCAGTACTTC	CASSLESSSEQYF
once	TRBD2	TRBJ2-3	TRBV5-5	TGTGCCAGCAGCTGGTCTAGCGGGAGGGGGGCAGATACGCAGTATTTT	CASSWSSGRGADTQYF
NA	TRBD1	TRBJ1-4	TRBV4-1	TGCGCCAGCAGCCGAGCCGGGACAGGGGGCGGCAGTGTGTTTTTT	CASSRAGTGGGSVFF
NA	NA	TRBJ1-2	TRBV7-9	TGTGCCAGCAGCTTAGGGGGGGATGGCTACACCTTC	CASSLGGDGYTF
NA	NA	TRBJ2-1	TRBV5-4	TGTGCCAGCAGCTATGGGACTGCCCGAGGCGAGCAGTTCTTC	CASSYGTARGEQFF